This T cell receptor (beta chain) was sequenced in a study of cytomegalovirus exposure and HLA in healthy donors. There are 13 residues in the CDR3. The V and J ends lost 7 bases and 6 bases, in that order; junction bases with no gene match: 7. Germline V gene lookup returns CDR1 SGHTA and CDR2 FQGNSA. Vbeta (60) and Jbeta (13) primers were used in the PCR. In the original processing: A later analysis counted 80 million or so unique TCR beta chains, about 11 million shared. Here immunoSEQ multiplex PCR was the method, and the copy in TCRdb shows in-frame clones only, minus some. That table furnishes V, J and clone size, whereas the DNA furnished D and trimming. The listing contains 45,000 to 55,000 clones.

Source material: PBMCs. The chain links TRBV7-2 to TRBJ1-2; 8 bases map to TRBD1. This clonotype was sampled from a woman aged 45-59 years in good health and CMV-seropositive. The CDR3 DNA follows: TGTGCCAGCAAAGACAGGGGTCGAAATGGCTACACCTTC. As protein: CASKDRGRNGYTF.